Listed here is a single T cell receptor (beta chain). This sample was included in a study of cytomegalovirus exposure and HLA in healthy donors. The primer mix had 60 Vbeta and 13 Jbeta primers. Sequencing was performed with immunoSEQ multiplex PCR; in TCRdb, only in-frame clones are kept and a portion is missing. The sample has under 200,000 clones; approximately 80% are singletons. The receptor was isolated from a woman aged 50 to 60 in good health and CMV-seropositive. The sample consisted of PBMCs.

As DNA, the CDR3 is TGTGCCAGCAGACGGGACGGGAGAGATAATGAAAAACTGTTTTTT. Encoded protein: CASRRDGRDNEKLFF. This chain links TRBV7-2 with TRBJ1-4; weak D call: TRBD1 (5 bases). The CDR3 has 15 amino acids. Germline assignment: CDR1 SGHTA and CDR2 FQGNSA. V was shortened by 6 bases and J by 4 bases, with 15 bases between the two germline ends.